The source of this TCR beta chain is a study of blood T cell repertoires in COVID-19. Background on the study: The United States, Italy and Spain were the sources of the acute and convalescent COVID-19 samples. T cells, B-cell-depleted T cells, or PBMCs supplied cDNA or gDNA.

Allocation to cohorts depended on clinical history reported by the participants. Authors' analysis steps: Researchers report that nucleated cell counts were estimated from reference gene primer amplification. The data were produced by immunoSEQ multiplex PCR, yet TCRdb's version contains in-frame clones alone and is incomplete. That table furnishes V, J and clone size, whereas the DNA furnished D and trimming. This table has approximately 200,000 clones, around 87% appearing once. Germline V lookup: CDR1 SGHAT, CDR2 FQNNGV. This CDR3 is 16 amino acids long. The V end was cut by 5 bases, the J end by 0 bases, with 13 bases between.

V and J are TRBV11-2 and TRBJ2-2, with D maybe TRBD1 (5 bases). The material sequenced was PBMCs or T cells enriched from blood (not recorded which). The receptor was derived from a woman aged 18-29 years in a cohort exposed to, infected with or recovered from COVID-19 (not recorded which). Here the CDR3 DNA reads TGTGCCAGCAGCGTCACTGCAGGGACGAACACCGGGGAGCTGTTTTTT. Encoded protein: CASSVTAGTNTGELFF.